Shown below are 16 T cell receptor beta chains from a single sample sequenced in a study of T cells expressing NK-cell markers. TCRdb reworked the 5' RACE reads into one entry per CDR3 protein, no DNA. Its table lists roughly 420,000 distinct CDR3 sequences. The sample was blood T cells: a sorted CD56 or NKG2C T cell subset, CD4+ or CD8+ T cells, or bulk PBMC T cells (not recorded which). The receptors originated from a woman between 18 and 75 years old in good health.

V is TRBV11-2 and J is TRBJ2-3; TCRdb's D call, TRBD2, is unchecked because there is no DNA. Germline-derived CDR1 and CDR2 are SGHAT and FQNNGV. The CDR3 is 17 residues long. The CDR3 loop reads CASSPIDTLAGSDTQYF.

The V gene is TRBV7-9, the J gene TRBJ2-1. From germline, CDR1 is SEHNR and CDR2 FQNEAQ (reference sequence). The CDR3 is 14 amino acids. CDR3 sequence: CASSLAGPYNEQFF.

The chain links TRBV7-2 to TRBJ1-5; TCRdb's assignment of TRBD1 cannot be checked, as there is no DNA. The germline gives CDR1 SGHTA, CDR2 FQGNSA. The CDR3 covers 17 residues. The CDR3 loop reads CASSKESPGGYNQPQHF.

The chain links TRBV5-1 to TRBJ2-3; TCRdb reports TRBD2, a call that lacks DNA to check it against. CDR1 is SGHRS, CDR2 YFSETQ, per germline. This CDR3 has 16 residues. The CDR3 here is CASSLVFAGSTDTQYF.

The gene calls are TRBV12-3 or TRBV12-4 and TRBJ2-1; the D gene TCRdb calls, TRBD2, cannot be checked with no DNA. CDR3 length: 12 amino acids. CDR3 sequence reads: CASCSGYNEQFF.

This sequence joins TRBV18 and TRBJ1-1; checking the TCRdb D call of TRBD1 is not possible without DNA. This CDR3 is built from 17 residues. From germline, CDR1 is KGHSH and CDR2 LQKENI. The CDR3 spells CASSPQGQGALNTEAFF.

The rearrangement joins TRBV20-1 to TRBJ2-1. The CDR3 runs to 12 residues. From germline, CDR1 is DFQATT and CDR2 SNEGSKA (reference sequence). CDR3 region: CSARVWTTEQFF.

CDR3 sequence reads: CASSLAPGQGNEQFF. The V gene is TRBV5-6, the J gene TRBJ2-1; TCRdb outputs TRBD1, but without DNA this stays unchecked. This CDR3 region has 15 residues. Per the germline V gene, CDR1 is SGHDT and CDR2 is YYEEEE. The full variable domain, its missing parts supplied by reference TRBV5-6 and TRBJ2-1, is DAGVTQSPTHLIKTRGQQVTLRCSPKSGHDTVSWYQQALGQGPQFIFQYYEEEERQRGNFPDRFSGHQFPNYSSELNVNALLLGDSALYLCASSLAPGQGNEQFFGPGTRLTVL.

The rearrangement links TRBV28 to TRBJ2-3; TCRdb reports TRBD1, a call that lacks DNA to check it against. The CDR3 sequence is 15 residues long. The V gene's germline CDR1 is MDHEN and CDR2 SYDVKM. CDR3 protein: CASSPVQGNTDTQYF.

The chain carries TRBV7-3 and TRBJ1-2. Germline V gene data show CDR1 as SGHTA and CDR2 as FQGTGA. CDR3 size: 14 residues. The CDR3 is CASSWGGGDYGYTF.

This chain links TRBV29-1 with TRBJ2-1; TCRdb lists TRBD1, though no DNA is available to test this call. CDR1 is SQVTM, CDR2 ANQGSEA, per germline. The CDR3 has 15 residues. CDR3 residues: CSVESPGGGYNEQFF.

V and J are TRBV6-1 and TRBJ1-1; no DNA is available, so the TRBD1 call from TCRdb remains unchecked. The germline CDR1 and CDR2 sequences are MNHNS and SASEGT. The CDR3 consists of 16 residues. CDR3 region: CASIRPGQGARTEAFF.

The chain uses TRBV4-3 and TRBJ1-2; the TCRdb D gene call, TRBD1, has no DNA to confirm it. The CDR3 runs 15 residues. Germline CDR1 reads LGHNA; CDR2 reads YSLEER. Here the CDR3 reads CASSQVRGFNYGYTF.

The chain recombines TRBV20-1 with TRBJ2-7. CDR3 length: 13 residues. Germline V gene lookup returns CDR1 DFQATT and CDR2 SNEGSKA (reference sequence). CDR3: CSARGPSSYEQYF.

The rearrangement links TRBV12-3 or TRBV12-4 to TRBJ2-1; TCRdb's D gene call, TRBD1, goes unchecked for lack of DNA. CDR3 length equals 14 residues. The CDR3 region is CASRFRSIRDREFF.

This chain joins TRBV7-9 and TRBJ1-5. Germline values: CDR1 SEHNR, CDR2 FQNEAQ (reference sequence). CDR3 length equals 14 residues. The CDR3 is CASSLALEGDTRHF.